The 29 T cell receptor beta chains below come from one sample, sequenced in a study of T cells in Graves' hyperthyroidism and ophthalmopathy. From RNA transcripts, TCR beta CDR3 regions were amplified. TCR CDR3 regions were first amplified by RT-PCR with HTBI primers. Via MiXCR, TCRdb re-called the multiplex PCR reads, giving one row per CDR3 protein. The sample contains some 370,000 distinct CDR3 sequences, 17% of which appear only once. The sequencing input was blood. Receptor source: a woman aged 25 to 39 with Graves' hyperthyroidism that later progressed to Graves' ophthalmopathy.

The rearrangement joins TRBV6-1 to TRBJ2-5, with unresolved D. V lost 6 bases and J lost 7, with 12 bases in between. The CDR3 runs 12 residues. The germline V gene has CDR1 MNHNS and CDR2 SASEGT. CDR3 nucleotide sequence: TGTGCCAGCAGCCCCCCTACCGTGACCCAGTACTTC. Protein: CASSPPTVTQYF.

This clonotype came up many times. The V gene is TRBV2, the J gene TRBJ1-2; possible D gene TRBD1, 5 bases. The ends were cut back, 3 bases at V and 8 bases at J, with 10 bases in the middle. CDR1 and CDR2 (germline): SNHLY, FYNNEI. CDR3 length: 12 amino acids. The CDR3 sequence: CASSEGGRGYTF. CDR3 DNA sequence: TGTGCCAGCAGTGAGGGGGGACGCGGCTACACCTTC.

This clonotype was counted between two and nine times. This chain links TRBV15 with TRBJ2-5; D remains ambiguous. The CDR3 extends over 12 amino acids. Germline V gene lookup returns CDR1 LNHNV and CDR2 YYDKDF (reference sequence). V was trimmed by 0 bases and J by 5 bases, leaving 4 bases between them. This CDR3 is CATSRDMETQYF. The CDR3 nucleotides read TGTGCCACCAGCAGAGATATGGAGACCCAGTACTTC.

This clonotype came up many times. The J gene is TRBJ2-3, the V gene TRBV20-1; 7 bases agree with TRBD2. After removal of 2 bases from V and 2 bases from J, the junction contained 10 bases not matched to a gene. The length of the CDR3 is 16 residues. The germline V gene encodes CDR1 DFQATT and CDR2 SNEGSKA (reference sequence). CDR3 DNA sequence: TGCAGTGCTAGATCTGTTGCGGGGGAGGACACAGATACGCAGTATTTT. Translated, it gives CSARSVAGEDTDTQYF.

This clonotype came up many times. This chain connects TRBV27 to TRBJ2-7; 9 bases line up with TRBD2. The CDR3 length is 14 residues. The germline V gene encodes CDR1 MNHEY and CDR2 SMNVEV (reference sequence). V was pared by 6 bases and J by 6 bases, with 9 bases of the junction left unmatched. The CDR3 is CASSIRGGRVEQYF. The CDR3 nucleotides read TGTGCCAGCAGCATACGGGGCGGGAGGGTCGAGCAGTACTTC.

This clonotype was observed many times. V is TRBV7-9 and J is TRBJ2-6; 8 bases are shared with TRBD1. Trimming cost V 7 bases and J 0 bases; bases outside gene matches: 8. The CDR3 runs to 17 residues. Germline CDR1 and CDR2: SEHNR and FQNEAQ (reference sequence). CDR3 bases: TGTGCCAGCACAGGGACAGGCATCTTCTCTGGGGCCAACGTCCTGACTTTC. Translating it yields CASTGTGIFSGANVLTF. Full variable domain (rest looked up from reference TRBV7-9 and TRBJ2-6): DTGVSQNPRHKITKRGQNVTFRCDPISEHNRLYWYRQTLGQGPEFLTYFQNEAQLEKSRLLSDRFSAERPKGSFSTLEIQRTEQGDSAMYLCASTGTGIFSGANVLTFGAGSRLTVL.

This clonotype has more than one count but fewer than ten. This chain connects TRBV6-2 or TRBV6-3 to TRBJ1-1, with D perhaps matching TRBD1 (5 bases). Per germline, CDR1 MNHEY and CDR2 SVGEGT. V lost 5 bases and J lost 5, with 18 bases in between. The CDR3 runs 15 residues. The CDR3 is CASSPDSLTLTEAFF. The DNA for the CDR3 is TGTGCCAGCAGTCCCGACAGCCTGACTCTTACTGAAGCTTTCTTT.

V gene TRBV10-3 combines with J gene TRBJ2-2, with 7 bases fitting TRBD1. V shed 3 bases, J shed 4 bases, and the junction held 11 bases outside the gene matches. The CDR3 is made up of 17 amino acids. CDR1 is ENHRY and CDR2 is SYGVKD in the germline V gene. CDR3 nucleotides: TGTGCCATCAGTGATGCCCAGGGGGAGAGTGGCACCGGGGAGCTGTTTTTT. Translated: CAISDAQGESGTGELFF.

This clonotype was seen ten or more times. Here the CDR3 reads CASKDGYSTDTQYF. CDR3 nucleotide sequence: TGTGCCAGCAAGGACGGGTATAGCACAGATACGCAGTATTTT. The chain uses TRBV27 and TRBJ2-3; no clear D. Trimming cost V 7 bases and J 0 bases, with 11 bases left between them. The CDR3 extends over 14 amino acids. Per germline, CDR1 MNHEY and CDR2 SMNVEV (reference sequence).

The sample holds many counts of this clonotype. This chain uses TRBV11-2 with TRBJ2-7; D tentatively fits TRBD1 or TRBD2 (5 bases each). CDR3 size: 13 residues. Trimming took 8 bases from V and 1 from J, leaving 12 bases between them. Looked up from germline, CDR1 is SGHAT and CDR2 is FQNNGV. The CDR3 DNA sequence: TGTGCCAGCGGTGGGGGTCATTCCTACGAGCAGTACTTC. It translates to CASGGGHSYEQYF.

This clonotype was counted many times. V usage is TRBV9 and J usage is TRBJ2-1, with 13 bases lining up with TRBD2. The CDR3 is made up of 18 amino acids. Per germline, CDR1 SGDLS and CDR2 YYNGEE. V dropped 0 bases and J dropped 5; count of bases not matched to a gene: 8. DNA of the CDR3: TGTGCCAGCAGCGTAGCGGGACTAGCGGGGTCAAAGAACAATGAGCAGTTCTTC. Residues: CASSVAGLAGSKNNEQFF. Together with reference TRBV9 and TRBJ2-1, the CDR3 gives the full variable domain: DSGVTQTPKHLITATGQRVTLRCSPRSGDLSVYWYQQSLDQGLQFLIQYYNGEERAKGNILERFSAQQFPDLHSELNLSSLELGDSALYFCASSVAGLAGSKNNEQFFGPGTRLTVL.

This clonotype was recorded many times. The chain employs TRBV27 and TRBJ2-1; 11 nucleotides align to TRBD2. V trimming: 3 bases; J trimming: 9 bases; junction bases outside the gene matches: 7. The CDR3 is made up of 15 amino acids. The V gene's germline CDR1 is MNHEY and CDR2 SMNVEV (reference sequence). The CDR3 protein is CASSFEGLAGGEQFF. CDR3 nucleotide sequence: TGTGCCAGCAGTTTTGAAGGACTAGCGGGTGGTGAGCAGTTCTTC.

This clonotype showed up many times. DNA of the CDR3: TGCAGCGTTGTGTGGGGAGAACAAGGCTACACCTTC. This sequence encodes CSVVWGEQGYTF. The chain has TRBV29-1 and TRBJ1-2; no clear D. Trimming took 4 bases from V and 8 from J, leaving 14 bases between them. CDR1 is SQVTM, CDR2 ANQGSEA, per germline. The CDR3 covers 12 residues.

The sample holds many counts of this clonotype. This chain joins TRBV20-1 and TRBJ2-5; D is uncertain. CDR3 length equals 11 residues. The V and J ends lost 6 bases and 4 bases respectively, with 9 bases between them. Germline V gives CDR1 DFQATT, CDR2 SNEGSKA (reference sequence). This CDR3 reads CSASDGETQYF. CDR3 bases: TGCAGTGCATCGGACGGAGAGACCCAGTACTTC.

This sequence joins TRBV28 and TRBJ2-7, with a possible D match to TRBD1 (6 bases). The V gene's germline CDR1 is MDHEN and CDR2 SYDVKM. The CDR3 loop spans 14 amino acids. Trimming pared 5 bases from V and 3 bases from J, leaving 14 bases between. The chain's CDR3 is CASSIQGRDYEQYF. Written as DNA, the CDR3 is TGTGCCAGCAGTATACAGGGTCGGGACTACGAGCAGTACTTC.

V usage is TRBV15 and J usage is TRBJ1-2; no clear D. CDR3 length: 15 amino acids. V was shortened by 3 bases and J by 0 bases, with 11 bases between the two germline ends. Germline-derived CDR1 and CDR2 are LNHNV and YYDKDF (reference sequence). CDR3 loop: CATSSRRITNYGYTF. CDR3 DNA sequence: TGTGCCACCAGCAGCCGAAGGATAACTAACTATGGCTACACCTTC.

This clonotype was picked up many times. This sequence joins TRBV12-3 or TRBV12-4 and TRBJ2-1; 9 positions agree with TRBD2. After removal of 7 bases from V and 3 bases from J, the junction contained 10 bases not matched to a gene. The CDR3 runs 16 residues. CDR3 amino acids: CASTPGAGGHYNEQFF. The CDR3 nucleotides read TGTGCCAGCACCCCTGGGGCGGGGGGGCACTACAATGAGCAGTTCTTC.

This clonotype came up many times. The chain joins TRBV11-2 to TRBJ2-7; possible D gene TRBD1, 5 bases. CDR1 and CDR2 from the germline V gene are SGHAT and FQNNGV. The CDR3 is 14 residues long. The V end was cut by 5 bases, the J end by 7 bases, with 18 bases between. CDR3 in DNA: TGTGCCAGCAGCCCCGGACACGCCCGTTTGGAGCAGTACTTC. This gives the protein CASSPGHARLEQYF.

This clonotype was observed at least ten times. This sequence joins TRBV2 and TRBJ2-7, with 11 bases fitting TRBD1. The CDR3 sequence is 15 residues long. Trimming took 6 bases from V and 3 from J; bases not matched to a gene: 7. Germline CDR1 SNHLY, CDR2 FYNNEI. The CDR3 DNA follows: TGTGCCAGCAGCCGGGACAGGGGGAATTACTACGAGCAGTACTTC. This gives the protein CASSRDRGNYYEQYF.

In this sample, this clonotype turned up many times. The V and J genes are TRBV12-3 or TRBV12-4 and TRBJ2-7; D may be TRBD2 (6 bases). Trimming cost V 1 base and J 0 bases, with 7 bases left between them. This CDR3 has 14 residues. CDR3 nucleotide sequence: TGTGCCAGCAGTTTAGGGGGGGACTCCTACGAGCAGTACTTC. This encodes CASSLGGDSYEQYF.

A word on this clonotype: A much larger clone differs from this one at a single base, so this may be a read error. The chain links TRBV20-1 to TRBJ2-1; D may correspond to TRBD1 or TRBD2 (6 bases each). Germline assignment: CDR1 DFQATT and CDR2 SNEGSKA (reference sequence). V dropped 5 bases and J dropped 2 bases, with 13 bases sitting between them. The CDR3 consists of 14 residues. This CDR3 is CSAWRGDTYNEQFF. In nucleotides, the CDR3 is TGCAGTGCTTGGAGGGGGGACACCTACAATGAGCAGTTCTTC.

There are many counts of this clonotype. The gene calls are TRBV6-1 and TRBJ2-7; D not certain. The CDR3 is 12 residues long. Deletions cut 7 bases from V and 5 bases from J, with 12 bases between. Germline CDR1 is MNHNS and CDR2 is SASEGT. The CDR3: CASTGVGDEQYF. The CDR3 DNA is TGTGCCAGCACAGGCGTGGGCGACGAGCAGTACTTC.

This clonotype was counted at least ten times. The chain combines TRBV6-1 with TRBJ1-5; no clear D. CDR3 length: 18 amino acids. The germline V gene has CDR1 MNHNS and CDR2 SASEGT. V was pared by 6 bases and J by 0 bases, with 21 bases between. CDR3 sequence (DNA): TGTGCCAGCAGATACCGTGAGGGCCATTTTTATAGCAATCAGCCCCAGCATTTT. It translates to CASRYREGHFYSNQPQHF.

The V gene is TRBV5-1, the J gene TRBJ2-5, with D unresolved. CDR3 length equals 14 residues. Germline values: CDR1 SGHRS, CDR2 YFSETQ. V lost 2 bases, J lost 1 base, and 9 bases lay in between. CDR3 bases: TGCGCCAGCAGCTTCAAGAGTAGCCAAGAGACCCAGTACTTC. Protein: CASSFKSSQETQYF.

There are many counts of this clonotype. This sequence joins TRBV25-1 and TRBJ2-5; 8 nucleotides line up with TRBD1. Trimming at V came to 5 bases and at J to 3 bases, leaving 8 bases not matched to a gene. Germline lookup yields CDR1 MGHDK and CDR2 SYGVNS. This CDR3 has 15 amino acids. This CDR3 reads CASSHRGASEETQYF. The CDR3 DNA sequence: TGTGCCAGCAGTCACAGGGGGGCTAGTGAAGAGACCCAGTACTTC. The full variable domain, with the rest looked up from reference TRBV25-1 and TRBJ2-5, is EADIYQTPRYLVIGTGKKITLECSQTMGHDKMYWYQQDPGMELHLIHYSYGVNSTEKGDLSSESTVSRIRTEHFPLTLESARPSHTSQYLCASSHRGASEETQYFGPGTRLLVL.

This clonotype was counted between two and nine times. This rearrangement joins TRBV7-9 to TRBJ1-3, with TRBD1 matching 9 bases. The J segment lost 0 bases and the V segment lost 5 bases, leaving 11 bases of the junction unmatched. From germline, CDR1 is SEHNR and CDR2 FQNEAQ (reference sequence). This CDR3 has 18 residues. CDR3: CASSRTTETGGSGNTIYF. The CDR3 nucleotides are TGTGCCAGCAGCCGCACTACGGAGACAGGGGGCTCTGGAAACACCATATATTTT.

The sample holds many counts of this clonotype. The gene calls are TRBV19 and TRBJ2-1; 9 nucleotides align to TRBD1. This CDR3 has 14 amino acids. The V gene end was trimmed by 3 bases and the J gene end by 9 bases; junction bases not matched to a gene: 6. The V gene's germline CDR1 is LNHDA and CDR2 SQIVND (reference sequence). CDR3 region: CASSILGQGGEQFF. The CDR3 region has the DNA TGTGCCAGTAGTATTTTGGGACAGGGCGGTGAGCAGTTCTTC.

This chain connects TRBV19 to TRBJ2-7, with D possibly being TRBD1 or TRBD2 (5 bases each). The length of the CDR3 is 15 residues. In germline, CDR1 is LNHDA, CDR2 SQIVND (reference sequence). The V end lost 3 bases, the J end lost 2 bases, and 14 bases lay between the germline ends. The CDR3 DNA is TGTGCCAGTAGTATGGAAGGGACCGCCACCTACGAGCAGTACTTC. It translates to CASSMEGTATYEQYF.

This clonotype was seen only a few times. The J gene is TRBJ2-7, the V gene TRBV6-1; D not certain. Germline CDR1 and CDR2: MNHNS and SASEGT. This CDR3 contains 14 residues. The V end was cut by 5 bases, the J end by 0 bases, with 11 bases between. As DNA, the CDR3 is TGTGCCAGCAGTTACACATTTGCCTCCTACGAGCAGTACTTC. It translates to CASSYTFASYEQYF.